The 5 T cell receptor beta chains below were found in one sample sequenced in a study of cytomegalovirus exposure and HLA in healthy donors. Use of 60 Vbeta and 13 Jbeta primers characterized the PCR. Libraries were prepared by immunoSEQ multiplex PCR; TCRdb keeps only in-frame clonotypes and omits some of them. The sample includes approximately 260,000 clones, 84% of them seen just once. The material sequenced was PBMCs. These receptors were collected from a woman in her thirties or forties in good health and CMV-seropositive.

V gene TRBV14 combines with J gene TRBJ1-1; D not resolved. Trimming stripped 1 base from V and 1 base from J, with 13 bases between. This CDR3 has 16 amino acids. The germline gives CDR1 SGHDN, CDR2 FVKESK. CDR3: CASSQGKGGRNTEAFF. CDR3 in DNA: TGTGCCAGCAGCCAAGGTAAAGGAGGGAGGAACACTGAAGCTTTCTTT.

The CDR3 region has the DNA TGTGCCAGCTCACCAGTGCCGACAGGGCCCACCGGGGAGCTGTTTTTT. As protein: CASSPVPTGPTGELFF. This sequence joins TRBV18 and TRBJ2-2; TRBD1 matches at 7 bases. The CDR3 is 16 residues long. V dropped 2 bases and J dropped 4; count of bases not matched to a gene: 7. Germline CDR1 is KGHSH and CDR2 is LQKENI.

This clone was detected a few times. Here the CDR3 reads CASSRTVNMNTEAFF. CDR3 in DNA: TGTGCCAGCAGTCGGACAGTAAATATGAACACTGAAGCTTTCTTT. The chain has TRBV7-2 and TRBJ1-1; D might be TRBD1 (6 bases). The V end was cut by 6 bases, the J end by 0 bases, with 14 bases between. Germline CDR1 SGHTA, CDR2 FQGNSA. The CDR3 sequence is 15 residues long. The whole variable domain, filled in from reference TRBV7-2 and TRBJ1-1, reads GAGVSQSPSNKVTEKGKDVELRCDPISGHTALYWYRQSLGQGLEFLIYFQGNSAPDKSGLPSDRFSAERTGGSVSTLTIQRTQQEDSAVYLCASSRTVNMNTEAFFGQGTRLTVV.

The rearrangement uses TRBV27 and TRBJ1-2, with TRBD1 matching 8 bases. J lost 6 bases, V lost 8 bases, and 5 bases had no gene match. Germline CDR1 reads MNHEY; CDR2 reads SMNVEV (reference sequence). The CDR3 consists of 12 residues. The CDR3 DNA is TGTGCCAGCCGGGACAGGAGAAATGGCTACACCTTC. Protein product: CASRDRRNGYTF.

This chain's CDR3 is CASSSETGAAEKLFF. For the CDR3, the DNA is TGTGCCAGCAGCTCGGAAACAGGGGCGGCAGAAAAACTGTTTTTT. V and J are TRBV5-4 and TRBJ1-4, with 7 nucleotides matching TRBD1. The CDR3 extends over 15 amino acids. Germline V gives CDR1 SGHNT, CDR2 YYREEE (reference sequence). Unmatched junction bases numbered 10, after V lost 3 bases and J lost 8 bases. The whole variable domain, filled in from reference TRBV5-4 and TRBJ1-4, reads ETGVTQSPTHLIKTRGQQVTLRCSSQSGHNTVSWYQQALGQGPQFIFQYYREEENGRGNFPPRFSGLQFPNYSSELNVNALELDDSALYLCASSSETGAAEKLFFGSGTQLSVL.